This T cell receptor (beta chain) stems from a study of cytotoxic CD8 clonotypes in ibrutinib-treated CLL. Using immunoSEQ multiplex PCR, the repertoire was profiled, and TCRdb retains in-frame clones only, with some absent. In the table there are over 250,000 clones, approximately 76% of which are singletons. The CDR3 sequence is 15 residues long. The V gene's germline CDR1 is SEHNR and CDR2 FQNEAQ (reference sequence). V lost 5 bases and J 4 bases, leaving 15 bases between the germline ends. V usage is TRBV7-9 and J usage is TRBJ2-1, with D possibly matching TRBD2 (7 bases). The sequenced sample was PBMCs, obtained at disease progression, from a patient treated with ibrutinib. This clonotype originated in a human donor with chronic lymphocytic leukemia. In DNA, the CDR3 is TGTGCCAGCAGCAACCAGGGGAGGGTGTACAATGAGCAGTTCTTC. Protein: CASSNQGRVYNEQFF.